This entry lists 2 T cell receptor beta chains sequenced from one sample in a study of synovial regulatory T cells in juvenile arthritis. Study findings and constraints: Inflammation-associated Treg cells in blood had less TCR diversity than the remaining blood Treg cells.

Antigens of these TCRs are unknown. TCRdb's copy holds only in-frame clones and misses some; the assay was immunoSEQ multiplex PCR. The sample data list 800 to 1,000 clones. The sequenced sample consisted of Treg cells from blood. The sample's subset: HLA-DR+ inflammation-associated blood Treg cells. These receptor sequences come from a donor aged 2-30 years with juvenile idiopathic arthritis.

The chain employs TRBV10-2 and TRBJ1-6. The germline gives CDR1 WSHSY, CDR2 SAAADI. This CDR3 is built from 15 residues. DNA for this receptor is not on file. The CDR3 reads CASSVGLAGDSPLHF.

The chain links TRBV27 to TRBJ2-5; TCRdb's assignment of TRBD2 cannot be checked, as there is no DNA. CDR3 length equals 14 residues. Nucleotide data are not available. CDR1 and CDR2 (germline): MNHEY, SMNVEV (reference sequence). CDR3: CASTYGRGPYEQYF.